The rows below give T cell receptor beta chains drawn from one sample of a study of low-dose radiotherapy and immunotherapy resistance in tumors. One entry per CDR3 protein results from TCRdb running MiXCR on the reads. Of about 91,000 distinct CDR3 sequences detected, 20% to 25% appear once; the ten largest clones hold around 13%. Sample: PBMCs, taken after low-dose radiotherapy plus immunotherapy. The origin of the receptors is a female donor with ovarian cancer. CDR3s include the opening cysteine and the closing phenylalanine or tryptophan. The D gene is left open where the match is weak. Size is omitted from some rows. Given values are once, few, many or a class for expanded clones.

clone_size	j_call	d_call	v_call	cdr3_nt	cdr3_aa
.	TRBJ1-2	.	TRBV5-6	TGTGCCAGCAGCCTCTCCCTTACTCAGCAGAACTATGGCTACACCTTC	CASSLSLTQQNYGYTF
many	TRBJ1-5	.	TRBV7-2	TGTGCCAGCAGCACACAGGTGAGCGGCAATCAGCCCCAGCATTTT	CASSTQVSGNQPQHF
many	TRBJ1-5	.	TRBV20-1	TGCAGTGCCCTAAGGTCGGGGGCCCCCAATCAGCCCCAGCATTTT	CSALRSGAPNQPQHF
many	TRBJ1-4	TRBD1	TRBV29-1	TGCAGCGCCACAGGGGGAAATGAAAAACTGTTTTTT	CSATGGNEKLFF
once	TRBJ2-5	.	TRBV4-3	TGCGCCAGCAGCCGCCGGGAAGTAGGAGAGACCCAGTACTTC	CASSRREVGETQYF
many	TRBJ2-7	TRBD2	TRBV7-2	TGTGCCAGCAGCAAGACTAGCGGGGCCTACGAGCAGTACTTC	CASSKTSGAYEQYF
.	TRBJ1-3	.	TRBV30	TGTGCCTGGAATGCTCTGCAGAAGTCTGGAAACACCATATATTTT	CAWNALQKSGNTIYF
many	TRBJ1-6	TRBD1	TRBV28	TGTGCCAGCACCCAGGGGACAGGGAATGCTTCACCCCTCCACTTT	CASTQGTGNASPLHF
many	TRBJ2-3	.	TRBV4-3	TGCGCCAGCAGCCACGACAGAAACACAGATACGCAGTATTTT	CASSHDRNTDTQYF
many	TRBJ2-4	.	TRBV2	TGTGCCAGCAGGGAGATGACATTAGCCAAAAACATTCAGTACTTC	CASREMTLAKNIQYF
many	TRBJ1-5	.	TRBV30	TGTGCCTGGAGTGTACCCACCGAAGCGGCTAATCAGCCCCAGCATTTT	CAWSVPTEAANQPQHF
many	TRBJ1-3	.	TRBV6-2/TRBV6-3	TGTGCCAGCACCCGGAGCCCTGGAAACACCATATATTTT	CASTRSPGNTIYF
few	TRBJ2-7	.	TRBV5-1	TGCGCCAGCAGCTCTTTGAGAGGGTCCTACGAGCAGTACTTC	CASSSLRGSYEQYF
.	TRBJ1-4	.	TRBV5-1	TGCGCCAGCAGCTTATCCGCAACTAATGAAAAACTGTTTTTT	CASSLSATNEKLFF
many	TRBJ2-6	.	TRBV19	TGTGCCAGTGCAGAGGGTGGGGCCAACGTCCTGACTTTC	CASAEGGANVLTF
many	TRBJ2-1	TRBD1	TRBV2	TGTGCCAGCAGCTCAGGGGGCCTTCTCTACAATGAGCAGTTCTTC	CASSSGGLLYNEQFF
many	TRBJ2-1	TRBD2	TRBV30	TGTGCCTGGACGGCCGGGAGGTCCTACAATGAGCAGTTCTTC	CAWTAGRSYNEQFF
.	TRBJ2-1	TRBD2	TRBV19	TGTGCCAGTAGTAGAAAGGGACTAGCGGACTCCTACAATGAGCAGTTCTTC	CASSRKGLADSYNEQFF
many	TRBJ2-5	.	TRBV20-1	TGCAGTGCTAGGGGGGACCAAGAGACCCAGTACTTC	CSARGDQETQYF
many	TRBJ2-7	.	TRBV30	TGTGCCTGGTCCCCGGGGGAAGGGTACGAGCAGTACTTC	CAWSPGEGYEQYF
many	TRBJ1-1	.	TRBV11-2	TGTGCCAGCAGCCCAAATACCCTTAACACTGAAGCTTTCTTT	CASSPNTLNTEAFF
.	TRBJ2-3	TRBD2	TRBV30	TGTGCCTGGAGTAGCGGGAGGGGAGATACGCAGTATTTT	CAWSSGRGDTQYF
many	TRBJ2-1	TRBD2	TRBV4-3	TGCGCCAGCAGCCAAGACGGGGCGGGAGGGAGCAATGAGCAGTTCTTC	CASSQDGAGGSNEQFF
few	TRBJ2-5	.	TRBV20-1	TGCAGTGCTAGCGGGCAGCAAGAGACCCAGTACTTC	CSASGQQETQYF
once	TRBJ1-2	.	TRBV18	TGTGCCAGCTCGGCAACAGGCGCCGATGGCTACACCTTC	CASSATGADGYTF
.	TRBJ1-5	.	TRBV6-1	TGTGCCAGCAGTGAAGCTGGACTTTGGGATCAGCCCCAGCATTTT	CASSEAGLWDQPQHF
many	TRBJ1-5	.	TRBV7-8	TGTGCCAGCAGCTTGGGTTCCGAGCGGAGGCCCCAGCATTTT	CASSLGSERRPQHF
many	TRBJ2-2	TRBD2	TRBV7-2	TGTGCCAGCAGCTTCAAAGGGACTAGCGGGCCCGGGGAGCTGTTTTTT	CASSFKGTSGPGELFF
many	TRBJ1-6	TRBD1	TRBV6-6	TGTGCCAGCAGTCGGGGACAGGGAAGGGATAATTCACCCCTCCACTTT	CASSRGQGRDNSPLHF
.	TRBJ1-2	.	TRBV5-1	TGCGCCAGCAGCCGGGACATAATATATGGCTACACCTTC	CASSRDIIYGYTF
many	TRBJ2-2	.	TRBV15	TGTGCCACCAGACTAGACGTACAGGCGAACACCGGGGAGCTGTTTTTT	CATRLDVQANTGELFF
.	TRBJ2-7	TRBD1	TRBV30	TGTGCCTGGAGTGCGACAGGGCCCTACGAGCAGTACTTC	CAWSATGPYEQYF
.	TRBJ1-6	.	TRBV10-3	TGTGCCATCAGTGAGTCAGGAGCCCTTAATTCACCCCTCCACTTT	CAISESGALNSPLHF
many	TRBJ2-1	.	TRBV24-1	TGTGCCACCAGTGCGTCCCTGAGGGGACCCTACAATGAGCAGTTCTTC	CATSASLRGPYNEQFF
many	TRBJ1-1	.	TRBV10-2	TGCGCCAGCAGAGTGGACGGCGGTGGGGGGGGTTTCTTT	CASRVDGGGGGFF
many	TRBJ2-7	.	TRBV28	TGTGCCAGCAGCCTCTTCGACGAGCAGTACTTC	CASSLFDEQYF
many	TRBJ2-5	.	TRBV7-2	TGTGCCAGCAGCCGTGGGACATTCGAGACCCAGTACTTC	CASSRGTFETQYF
.	TRBJ2-1	.	TRBV28	TGTGCCAGCAGTCAAGAGGACTCATTAGCGGTGAGCTCCTACAATGAGCAGTTCTTC	CASSQEDSLAVSSYNEQFF
many	TRBJ2-3	.	TRBV7-6	TGTGCCAGCAGCTTAGGAGCAGGGGTAGATACGCAGTATTTT	CASSLGAGVDTQYF
many	TRBJ2-1	.	TRBV5-1	TGCGCCAGCAGCTTGGAGGCAGGAGACGATGAGCAGTTCTTC	CASSLEAGDDEQFF
.	TRBJ2-7	TRBD1	TRBV7-3	TGTGCCAGCAGCTTAACGACAGGGCCCACCTACGAGCAGTACTTC	CASSLTTGPTYEQYF
many	TRBJ2-7	TRBD2	TRBV27	TGTGCCAGCAGTTTATTTGGATCGCGGGGGGATTACTACGAGCAGTACTTC	CASSLFGSRGDYYEQYF
many	TRBJ1-6	.	TRBV30	TGTGCCTGGAGCGCGATCGGGGGGTCGGACCGTAATTCACCCCTCCACTTT	CAWSAIGGSDRNSPLHF
once	TRBJ2-1	.	TRBV7-2	TGTGCCAGCAGCTTAGCGGTGGGCCCTCTAGGGGAGCAGTTCTTC	CASSLAVGPLGEQFF
many	TRBJ2-1	TRBD2	TRBV11-1	TGTGCCAGCAGCTTAGCGTCTGGAGGATTAGCGGGAGGGCCGGGGAATGAGCAGTTCTTC	CASSLASGGLAGGPGNEQFF